A single sample is the source of the 25 T cell receptor beta chains below, sequenced in a study. A single record per CDR3 protein comes from TCRdb applying MiXCR to the 5' RACE reads. The sample has around 44,000 distinct CDR3 sequences, around 28% seen once. The specimen sequenced was tumor-infiltrating memory CD4+ T cells sorted from the breast tumor. Stated subset: memory CD4+ T cells, CD4+CD45RO+CD25-. These receptors were obtained from a female donor with breast cancer.

At least ten counts were recorded for this clonotype. V is TRBV20-1 and J is TRBJ2-3, with a possible D match to TRBD2 (5 bases). Germline V gives CDR1 DFQATT, CDR2 SNEGSKA (reference sequence). CDR3 length: 11 amino acids. V shed 6 bases and J shed 3 bases, with 7 bases lying between them. The DNA for the CDR3 is TGCAGTGCCACTAGTACAGATACGCAGTATTTT. Protein: CSATSTDTQYF.

This clonotype was recorded a few times. The chain employs TRBV5-1 and TRBJ2-3; TRBD2 matches at 9 bases. CDR1 SGHRS and CDR2 YFSETQ come from the germline V gene. The CDR3 runs to 17 residues. Trimming took 0 bases from V and 5 from J; bases not matched to a gene: 10. The CDR3 sequence: CASSLAASSGMIDTQYF. Written as DNA, the CDR3 is TGCGCCAGCAGCTTGGCCGCGTCTAGCGGGATGATAGATACGCAGTATTTT.

The chain has TRBV9 and TRBJ1-1, with D possibly being TRBD1 (5 bases). The CDR3 has 13 amino acids. Trimming removed 1 base from V and 3 bases from J, with 7 bases in between. CDR1 is SGDLS, CDR2 YYNGEE, per germline. The CDR3 sequence: CASSVLGDTEAFF. The DNA of the CDR3 is TGTGCCAGCAGCGTACTGGGGGACACTGAAGCTTTCTTT.

This clonotype was counted between two and nine times. V usage is TRBV10-3 and J usage is TRBJ1-3; 7 bases align to TRBD1. This CDR3 is built from 16 residues. J was trimmed by 0 bases and V by 4 bases; bases with no gene match: 6. Germline-derived CDR1 and CDR2 are ENHRY and SYGVKD. As DNA, the CDR3 is TGTGCCATCAGTGCGGGACAGCTGAGCTCTGGAAACACCATATATTTT. It translates to CAISAGQLSSGNTIYF.

For this clonotype: Germline is not matched at one junction end, which may reflect a read error. This chain links TRBV7-3 with TRBJ1-1; TRBD1 might be the D (6 bases). Germline V CDR1 and CDR2: SGHTA, FQGTGA. The CDR3 covers 17 residues. CDR3 bases: TGTGCCAGCAGCTTAAGCCTCCAGGGGCTGGGGAACACTGGAGCTTTCTTT. Its translation: CASSLSLQGLGNTGAFF.

This clonotype appeared a few times. This chain uses TRBV7-8 with TRBJ2-7; TRBD2 agrees at 10 bases. CDR3 size: 15 residues. V lost 4 bases, J lost 2 bases, and 5 bases stayed unmatched. Germline lookup yields CDR1 SGHVS and CDR2 FQNEAQ. For the CDR3, the DNA is TGTGCCAGCAGCTCTAGCGGGGGCCTTGCCTACGAGCAGTACTTC. It translates to CASSSSGGLAYEQYF. The full variable domain, its missing parts supplied by reference TRBV7-8 and TRBJ2-7, is GAGVSQSPRYKVAKRGQDVALRCDPISGHVSLFWYQQALGQGPEFLTYFQNEAQLDKSGLPSDRFFAERPEGSVSTLKIQRTQQEDSAVYLCASSSSGGLAYEQYFGPGTRLTVT.

This clonotype was counted a few times. The chain is built from TRBV7-2 and TRBJ2-7; maybe TRBD1 (5 bases). This CDR3 has 15 amino acids. CDR1 and CDR2 from the germline V gene are SGHTA and FQGNSA. Between the trimmed V and J ends, which lost 3 bases and 6 bases, there was a span of 18 bases. The CDR3 sequence: CASSFLNFIGAEQYF. The CDR3 DNA reads as TGTGCCAGCAGCTTTTTGAATTTTATTGGGGCCGAGCAGTACTTC.

The chain recombines TRBV7-2 with TRBJ2-5; 9 nucleotides line up with TRBD2. This CDR3 is built from 14 residues. Germline CDR1 reads SGHTA; CDR2 reads FQGNSA. V was clipped by 5 bases and J by 5 bases; unmatched bases: 6. CDR3 sequence: CASSPTGLAETQYF. DNA of the CDR3: TGTGCCAGCAGCCCGACTGGACTAGCGGAGACCCAGTACTTC. Full variable domain (rest looked up from reference TRBV7-2 and TRBJ2-5): GAGVSQSPSNKVTEKGKDVELRCDPISGHTALYWYRQSLGQGLEFLIYFQGNSAPDKSGLPSDRFSAERTGGSVSTLTIQRTQQEDSAVYLCASSPTGLAETQYFGPGTRLLVL.

The sample holds many counts of this clonotype. This CDR3 is CASSYSAETQYF. For the CDR3, the DNA is TGTGCCAGCAGTTACTCCGCGGAGACCCAGTACTTC. The V gene is TRBV6-6, the J gene TRBJ2-5; D not certain. CDR1 is MNHNY and CDR2 is SVGAGI in the germline V gene (reference sequence). The ends were cut back, 0 bases at V and 5 bases at J, with 4 bases in the middle. The CDR3 extends over 12 amino acids.

This clonotype was counted a single time. Given a much more abundant clone one base away, this may be a read error. This chain uses TRBV5-1 with TRBJ1-1; 7 bases fit TRBD1. CDR3 size: 14 residues. Per germline, CDR1 SGHRS and CDR2 YFSETQ. V was pared by 4 bases and J by 1 base, with 4 bases of the junction left unmatched. CDR3: CASSLQGKNTEAFF. The DNA of the CDR3 is TGCGCCAGCAGCCTACAGGGGAAGAACACTGAAGCTTTCTTT.

V and J are TRBV19 and TRBJ2-2, with 12 bases lining up with TRBD2. The trim removed 6 bases at V and 5 bases at J, leaving 1 base unmatched. The CDR3 runs to 14 residues. Germline V gene sequence: CDR1 LNHDA, CDR2 SQIVND (reference sequence). Here the CDR3 reads CASRTSGSTGELFF. The CDR3 coding sequence is TGTGCCAGTAGGACTAGCGGGAGTACCGGGGAGCTGTTTTTT.

This clonotype is medium-sized. This chain connects TRBV29-1 to TRBJ2-5; 9 bases map to TRBD1. Trimming cost V 6 bases and J 4 bases; bases outside gene matches: 12. The CDR3 covers 15 residues. Germline CDR1 SQVTM, CDR2 ANQGSEA. The CDR3 spells CSVKLTGGAGETQYF. The CDR3 region has the DNA TGCAGCGTCAAACTTACAGGGGGCGCGGGAGAGACCCAGTACTTC.

The chain uses TRBV3-1 and TRBJ1-4; 7 bases are shared with TRBD1. After removal of 0 bases from V and 7 bases from J, the junction contained 5 bases not matched to a gene. The CDR3 contains 15 residues. The V gene's germline CDR1 is LGHDT and CDR2 YNNKEL (reference sequence). This CDR3 reads CASSQDQGESEKLFF. In nucleotides, the CDR3 is TGTGCCAGCAGCCAAGATCAGGGGGAGAGTGAAAAACTGTTTTTT.

The table lists this clonotype with many counts. The chain recombines TRBV7-9 with TRBJ2-1; D is perhaps TRBD2 (6 bases). The CDR3 loop spans 13 amino acids. The germline gives CDR1 SEHNR, CDR2 FQNEAQ (reference sequence). Trimming cost V 10 bases and J 2 bases, with 12 bases left between them. As DNA, the CDR3 is TGTGCCATACCGGGACTTACCTACAATGAGCAGTTCTTC. Its translation: CAIPGLTYNEQFF.

This clonotype occurred once. The rearrangement uses TRBV7-2 and TRBJ2-3; D is uncertain. Trimming cost V 4 bases and J 6 bases, with 8 bases left between them. The CDR3 spans 12 residues. Germline lookup yields CDR1 SGHTA and CDR2 FQGNSA. The CDR3 nucleotides read TGTGCCAGCAGCTGGGCCCGCGATACGCAGTATTTT. It translates to CASSWARDTQYF.

This clonotype was recorded once. This chain connects TRBV5-1 to TRBJ2-7; TRBD2 aligns across 7 bases. Germline CDR1 reads SGHRS; CDR2 reads YFSETQ. The V and J ends lost 3 bases and 5 bases, in that order; junction bases with no gene match: 8. The CDR3 runs to 14 residues. The CDR3 DNA reads TGCGCCAGCAGCTCTCTGGGAGGGAAGAACGAGCAGTACTTC. It specifies CASSSLGGKNEQYF.

This clonotype was seen repeatedly, ten times or more. The chain uses TRBV7-3 and TRBJ1-5, with 7 bases aligning to TRBD1. The V gene's germline CDR1 is SGHTA and CDR2 FQGTGA. Trimming at V came to 10 bases and at J to 3 bases, leaving 15 bases not matched to a gene. This CDR3 comprises 16 residues. The CDR3 here is CAIPLSGQAPNQPQHF. The CDR3 bases are TGTGCCATTCCTTTATCTGGACAGGCCCCCAATCAGCCCCAGCATTTT.

The chain combines TRBV6-5 with TRBJ2-1; D is undetermined. The V gene's germline CDR1 is MNHEY and CDR2 SVGAGI. This CDR3 is 15 amino acids long. V lost 2 bases, J lost 0 bases, and 8 bases lay in between. The CDR3 nucleotides read TGTGCCAGCAGTTACGTGGCCGGCTCCTACAATGAGCAGTTCTTC. Translation: CASSYVAGSYNEQFF.

Turning to this clonotype: One junction end disagrees with the germline gene, perhaps due to a read error. This chain joins TRBV5-1 and TRBJ1-1, with D maybe TRBD1 (5 bases). CDR1 and CDR2 (germline): SGHRS, YFSETQ. The CDR3 runs 15 residues. CDR3 DNA sequence: TGCGCCAGCAGCTTGGACGGCCACTGGGGGACTGAAGCTTCCTTT. Its translation is CASSLDGHWGTEASF.

This clonotype counts as medium-sized (0.01 to 0.1%). The CDR3 DNA reads as TGTGCCAGCAGTGACACCGGGACTCCCACAGATACGCAGTATTTT. Translation: CASSDTGTPTDTQYF. This chain links TRBV6-4 with TRBJ2-3; tentative D call: TRBD2 (6 bases). With 2 bases removed from V and 2 bases from J, the gap between germline ends came to 11 bases. CDR1 and CDR2 (germline): MRHNA, SNTAGT. The CDR3 contains 15 residues.

CDR3 bases: TGTGCCAGCAGTATACGGACAGGGAACAGGGAGCTGTTTTTT. Amino acids: CASSIRTGNRELFF. V gene TRBV27 combines with J gene TRBJ2-2, with 8 bases aligning to TRBD1. Germline V gives CDR1 MNHEY, CDR2 SMNVEV (reference sequence). CDR3 length: 14 amino acids. Unmatched junction bases numbered 8, after V lost 5 bases and J lost 9 bases.

This clonotype was seen more than once but under ten times. The chain recombines TRBV5-4 with TRBJ2-2; 8 bases agree with TRBD1. The V and J ends lost 4 bases and 7 bases, in that order; junction bases with no gene match: 6. CDR3 length: 14 amino acids. CDR1 SGHNT and CDR2 YYREEE come from the germline V gene (reference sequence). CDR3 sequence: CASSDQGAVGELFF. The CDR3 bases are TGTGCCAGCAGCGATCAGGGGGCTGTCGGGGAGCTGTTTTTT.

This sequence joins TRBV7-9 and TRBJ2-7; 13 bases are a match to TRBD2. The J segment lost 0 bases and the V segment lost 2 bases, leaving 16 bases of the junction unmatched. The CDR3 loop spans 21 amino acids. Germline CDR1 is SEHNR and CDR2 is FQNEAQ (reference sequence). CDR3 sequence reads: CASSLSGPGLAGVLISYEQYF. The CDR3 coding sequence is TGTGCCAGCAGCTTATCGGGCCCAGGACTAGCGGGAGTCCTCATCTCCTACGAGCAGTACTTC.

There are many counts of this clonotype. The V call is TRBV7-2, the J call TRBJ2-7, with 9 bases that match TRBD2. The CDR3 spans 14 residues. Per the germline V gene, CDR1 is SGHTA and CDR2 is FQGNSA. V shed 4 bases and J 3 bases; nucleotides not matched to a gene: 4. The CDR3 DNA reads as TGTGCCAGCAGCTCTCGACTAGCGGACTACGAGCAGTACTTC. This gives the protein CASSSRLADYEQYF.

This clonotype was observed at least ten times. This chain links TRBV2 with TRBJ2-7; D is unclear. CDR3 length: 13 amino acids. Germline assignment: CDR1 SNHLY and CDR2 FYNNEI. Trimming took 4 bases from V and 0 from J, leaving 7 bases between them. Here the CDR3 reads CASSGHVSYEQYF. The CDR3 DNA is TGTGCCAGCAGTGGCCACGTCTCCTACGAGCAGTACTTC.